This T cell receptor beta chain was retrieved from a study of shared clonotypes between healthy human individuals. Study conclusions and caveats: Memory subsets generally showed smaller estimated richness than naive subsets did.

CDR1 and CDR2 from the germline V gene are SGHNT and YYREEE (reference sequence). J was trimmed by 5 bases and V by 4 bases; bases with no gene match: 7. The CDR3 runs to 16 residues. A remark on this clone: No antigen is known for it.

The deep-level immunoSEQ assay was used. Using immunoSEQ multiplex PCR, the repertoire was profiled, and TCRdb retains in-frame clones only, with some absent. The data show more than 2 million clones, roughly 94% seen once. The rearrangement joins TRBV5-4 to TRBJ2-2; 11 bases align to TRBD2. The receptor was isolated from a man aged 18-30 years in good health. Sample: naive CD4+ T cells sorted from blood. Subset reported: CD45RA+ positively selected. The CDR3 DNA reads as TGTGCCAGCAGCCCTGGGACTAGCGGTTTGACCGGGGAGCTGTTTTTT. This gives the protein CASSPGTSGLTGELFF.